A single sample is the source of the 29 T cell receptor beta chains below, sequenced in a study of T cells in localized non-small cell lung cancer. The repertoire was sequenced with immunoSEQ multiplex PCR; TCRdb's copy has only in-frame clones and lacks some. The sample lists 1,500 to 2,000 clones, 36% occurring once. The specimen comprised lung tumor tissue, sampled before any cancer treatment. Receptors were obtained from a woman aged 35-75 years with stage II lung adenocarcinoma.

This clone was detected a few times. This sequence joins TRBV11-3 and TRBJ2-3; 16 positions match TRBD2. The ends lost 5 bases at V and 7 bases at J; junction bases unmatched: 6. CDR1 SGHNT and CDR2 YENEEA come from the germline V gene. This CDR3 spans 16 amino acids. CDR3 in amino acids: CASSQGLAGGQYTQYF. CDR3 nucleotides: TGTGCCAGCAGCCAGGGACTAGCGGGGGGGCAATATACGCAGTATTTT.

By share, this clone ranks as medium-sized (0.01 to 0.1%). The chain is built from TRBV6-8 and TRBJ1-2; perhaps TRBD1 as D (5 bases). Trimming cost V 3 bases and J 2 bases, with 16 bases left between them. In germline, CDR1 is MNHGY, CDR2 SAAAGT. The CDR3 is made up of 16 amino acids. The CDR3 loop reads CASSYGPGTANYGYTF. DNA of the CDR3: TGTGCCAGCAGTTATGGGCCGGGGACGGCAAACTATGGCTACACCTTC.

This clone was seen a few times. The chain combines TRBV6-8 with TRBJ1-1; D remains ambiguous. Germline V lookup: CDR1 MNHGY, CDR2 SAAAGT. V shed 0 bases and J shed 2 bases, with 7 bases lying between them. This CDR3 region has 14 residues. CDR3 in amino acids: CASSYSPLNTEAFF. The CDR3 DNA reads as TGTGCCAGCAGTTACTCCCCTCTAAACACTGAAGCTTTCTTT.

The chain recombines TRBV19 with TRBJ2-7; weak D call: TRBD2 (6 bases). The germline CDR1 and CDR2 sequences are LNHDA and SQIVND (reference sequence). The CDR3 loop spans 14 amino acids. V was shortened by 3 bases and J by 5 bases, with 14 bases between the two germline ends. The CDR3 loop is CASSIGGTGNEQYF. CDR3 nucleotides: TGTGCCAGTAGTATCGGGGGAACGGGAAACGAGCAGTACTTC.

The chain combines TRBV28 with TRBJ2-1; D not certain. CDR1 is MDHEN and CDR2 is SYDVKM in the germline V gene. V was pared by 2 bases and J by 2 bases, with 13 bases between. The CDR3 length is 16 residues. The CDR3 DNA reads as TGTGCCAGCAGTTTAGTTGGTGGTCAGGCCTACAATGAGCAGTTCTTC. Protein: CASSLVGGQAYNEQFF.

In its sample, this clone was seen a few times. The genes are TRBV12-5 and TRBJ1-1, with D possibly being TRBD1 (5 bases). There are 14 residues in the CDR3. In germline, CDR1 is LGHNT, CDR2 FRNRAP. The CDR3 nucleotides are TGTGCCAGCACTCCATCAGGGATTGTACCTGAAGCTTTCTTT. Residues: CASTPSGIVPEAFF.

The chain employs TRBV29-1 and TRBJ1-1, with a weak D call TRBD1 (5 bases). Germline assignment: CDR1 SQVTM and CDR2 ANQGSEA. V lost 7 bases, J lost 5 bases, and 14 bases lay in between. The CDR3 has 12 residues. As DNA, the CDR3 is TGCAGCGGTGGGACCCCGGGAACTGAAGCTTTCTTT. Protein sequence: CSGGTPGTEAFF.

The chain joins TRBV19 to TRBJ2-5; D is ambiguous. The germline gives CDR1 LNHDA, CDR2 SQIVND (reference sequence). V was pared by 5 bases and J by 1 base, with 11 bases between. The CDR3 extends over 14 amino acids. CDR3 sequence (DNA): TGTGCCAGTAGTGGGCAGAGCTCCCAAGAGACCCAGTACTTC. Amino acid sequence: CASSGQSSQETQYF.

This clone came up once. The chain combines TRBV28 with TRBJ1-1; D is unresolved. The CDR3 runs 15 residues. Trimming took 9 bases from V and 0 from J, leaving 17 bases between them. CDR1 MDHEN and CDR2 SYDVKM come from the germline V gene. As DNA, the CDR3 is TGTGCCAGTGCGCTAGGAGGGAGGATGAACACTGAAGCTTTCTTT. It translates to CASALGGRMNTEAFF.

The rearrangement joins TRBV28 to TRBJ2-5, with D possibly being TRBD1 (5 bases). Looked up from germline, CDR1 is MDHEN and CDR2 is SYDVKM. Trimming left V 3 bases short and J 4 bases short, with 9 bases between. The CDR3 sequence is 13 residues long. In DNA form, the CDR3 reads TGTGCCAGCAGTTTCAGGGATCCAGAGACCCAGTACTTC. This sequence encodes CASSFRDPETQYF. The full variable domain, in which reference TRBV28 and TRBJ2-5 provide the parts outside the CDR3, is DVKVTQSSRYLVKRTGEKVFLECVQDMDHENMFWYRQDPGLGLRLIYFSYDVKMKEKGDIPEGYSVSREKKERFSLILESASTNQTSMYLCASSFRDPETQYFGPGTRLLVL.

CDR3 residues: CASSLVYGTGASTEAFF. DNA for the CDR3: TGTGCCAGCAGTTTAGTGTACGGGACAGGGGCTAGCACTGAAGCTTTCTTT. The chain uses TRBV28 and TRBJ1-1; 10 nucleotides align to TRBD1. The CDR3 is 17 amino acids. The germline gives CDR1 MDHEN, CDR2 SYDVKM. V lost 2 bases, J lost 4 bases, and 10 bases stayed unmatched.

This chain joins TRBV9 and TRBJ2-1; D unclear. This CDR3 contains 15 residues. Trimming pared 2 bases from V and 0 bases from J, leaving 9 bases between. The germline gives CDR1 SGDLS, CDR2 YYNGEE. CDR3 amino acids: CASSVQGNSYNEQFF. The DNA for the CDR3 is TGTGCCAGCAGCGTTCAAGGGAACTCCTACAATGAGCAGTTCTTC.

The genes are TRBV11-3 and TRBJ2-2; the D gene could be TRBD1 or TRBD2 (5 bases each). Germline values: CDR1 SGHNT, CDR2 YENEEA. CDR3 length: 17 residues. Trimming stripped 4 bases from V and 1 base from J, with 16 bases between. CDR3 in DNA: TGTGCCAGCAGCTGGCCTTCCGGGACCGAGAACACCGGGGAGCTGTTTTTT. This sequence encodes CASSWPSGTENTGELFF.

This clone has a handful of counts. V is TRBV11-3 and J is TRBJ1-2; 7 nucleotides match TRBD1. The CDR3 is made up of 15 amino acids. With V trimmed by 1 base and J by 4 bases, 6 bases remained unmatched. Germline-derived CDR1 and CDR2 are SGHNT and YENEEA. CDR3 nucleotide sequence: TGTGCCAGCAGCTTAGGGGACAGTCCACTCTATGGCTACACCTTC. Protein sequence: CASSLGDSPLYGYTF.

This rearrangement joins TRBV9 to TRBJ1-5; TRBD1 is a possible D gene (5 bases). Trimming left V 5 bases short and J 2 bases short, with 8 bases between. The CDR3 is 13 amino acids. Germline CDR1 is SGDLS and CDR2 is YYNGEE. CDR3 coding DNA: TGTGCCAGCAGTGGGGGAGGCAATCAGCCCCAGCATTTT. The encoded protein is CASSGGGNQPQHF.

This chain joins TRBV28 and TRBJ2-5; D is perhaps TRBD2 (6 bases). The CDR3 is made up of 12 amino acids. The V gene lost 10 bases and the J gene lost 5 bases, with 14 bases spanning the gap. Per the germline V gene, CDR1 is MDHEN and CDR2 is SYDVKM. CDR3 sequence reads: CAILTEGETQYF. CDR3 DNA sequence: TGTGCCATACTAACGGAGGGGGAGACCCAGTACTTC. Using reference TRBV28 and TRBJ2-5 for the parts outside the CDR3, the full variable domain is DVKVTQSSRYLVKRTGEKVFLECVQDMDHENMFWYRQDPGLGLRLIYFSYDVKMKEKGDIPEGYSVSREKKERFSLILESASTNQTSMYLCAILTEGETQYFGPGTRLLVL.

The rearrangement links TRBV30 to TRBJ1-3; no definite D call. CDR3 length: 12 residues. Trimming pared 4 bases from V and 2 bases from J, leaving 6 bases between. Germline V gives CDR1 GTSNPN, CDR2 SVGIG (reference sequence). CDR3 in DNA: TGTGCCTGGAAAAAGGCTGGAAACACCATATATTTT. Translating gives CAWKKAGNTIYF.

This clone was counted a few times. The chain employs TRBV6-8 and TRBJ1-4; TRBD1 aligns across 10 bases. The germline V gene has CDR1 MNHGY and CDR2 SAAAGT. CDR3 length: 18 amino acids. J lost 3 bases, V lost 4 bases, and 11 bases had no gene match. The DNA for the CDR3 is TGTGCCAGCAGTTCCGGGACAGGGGTTGGTATGGCTAATGAAAAACTGTTTTTT. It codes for CASSSGTGVGMANEKLFF.

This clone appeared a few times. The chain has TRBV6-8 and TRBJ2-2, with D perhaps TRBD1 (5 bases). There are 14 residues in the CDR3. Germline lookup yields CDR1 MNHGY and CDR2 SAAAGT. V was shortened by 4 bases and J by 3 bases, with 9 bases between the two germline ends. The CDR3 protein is CASSWGRYTGELFF. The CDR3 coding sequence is TGTGCCAGCAGTTGGGGCAGATACACCGGGGAGCTGTTTTTT.

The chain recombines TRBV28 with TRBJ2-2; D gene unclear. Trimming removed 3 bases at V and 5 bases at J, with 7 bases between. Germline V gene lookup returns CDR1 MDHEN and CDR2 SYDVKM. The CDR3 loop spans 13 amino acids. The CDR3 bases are TGTGCCAGCAGTTTTCAGGCGACCGGGGAGCTGTTTTTT. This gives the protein CASSFQATGELFF.

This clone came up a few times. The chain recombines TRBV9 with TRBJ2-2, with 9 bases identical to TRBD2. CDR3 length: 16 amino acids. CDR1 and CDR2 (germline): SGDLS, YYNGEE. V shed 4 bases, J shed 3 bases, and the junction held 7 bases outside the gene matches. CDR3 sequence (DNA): TGTGCCAGCAGCTCGCCGGGACTAGCTGACACCGGGGAGCTGTTTTTT. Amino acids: CASSSPGLADTGELFF.

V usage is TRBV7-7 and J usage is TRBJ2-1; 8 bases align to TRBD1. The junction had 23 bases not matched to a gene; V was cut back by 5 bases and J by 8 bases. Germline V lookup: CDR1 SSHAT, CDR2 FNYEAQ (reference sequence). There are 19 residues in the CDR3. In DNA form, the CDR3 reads TGTGCCAGCAGCCCCCGGACAGGGTACGTGGTTGCGGGAATCCATGAGCAGTTCTTC. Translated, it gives CASSPRTGYVVAGIHEQFF.

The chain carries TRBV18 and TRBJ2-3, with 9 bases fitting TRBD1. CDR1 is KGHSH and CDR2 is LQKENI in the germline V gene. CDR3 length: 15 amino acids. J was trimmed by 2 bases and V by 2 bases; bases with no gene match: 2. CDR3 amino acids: CASSPGTGSTDTQYF. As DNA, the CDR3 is TGTGCCAGCTCACCAGGGACAGGGTCCACAGATACGCAGTATTTT.

CDR3 nucleotides: TGTGCCAGCAAACGGGGCGGATTAAGCTCCTACAATGAGCAGTTCTTC. Its translation: CASKRGGLSSYNEQFF. The genes are TRBV6-8 and TRBJ2-1, with D perhaps assigned TRBD1 or TRBD2 (5 bases each). CDR1 and CDR2 from the germline V gene are MNHGY and SAAAGT. The CDR3 spans 16 residues. Between the trimmed V and J ends, which lost 7 bases and 0 bases, there was a span of 16 bases.

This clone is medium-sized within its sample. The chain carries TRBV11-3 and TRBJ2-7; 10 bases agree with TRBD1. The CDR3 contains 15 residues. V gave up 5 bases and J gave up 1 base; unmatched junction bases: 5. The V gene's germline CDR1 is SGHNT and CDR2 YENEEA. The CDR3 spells CASSRGTGESYEQYF. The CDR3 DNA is TGTGCCAGCAGCCGTGGGACAGGGGAGTCCTACGAGCAGTACTTC.

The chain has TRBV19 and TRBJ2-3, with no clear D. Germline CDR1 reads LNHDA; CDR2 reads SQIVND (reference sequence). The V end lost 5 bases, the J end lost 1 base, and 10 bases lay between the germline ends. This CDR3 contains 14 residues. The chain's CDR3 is CASSFRIRTDTQYF. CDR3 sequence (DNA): TGTGCCAGTAGTTTTCGAATTCGCACAGATACGCAGTATTTT. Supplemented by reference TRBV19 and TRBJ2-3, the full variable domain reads DGGITQSPKYLFRKEGQNVTLSCEQNLNHDAMYWYRQDPGQGLRLIYYSQIVNDFQKGDIAEGYSVSREKKESFPLTVTSAQKNPTAFYLCASSFRIRTDTQYFGPGTRLTVL.

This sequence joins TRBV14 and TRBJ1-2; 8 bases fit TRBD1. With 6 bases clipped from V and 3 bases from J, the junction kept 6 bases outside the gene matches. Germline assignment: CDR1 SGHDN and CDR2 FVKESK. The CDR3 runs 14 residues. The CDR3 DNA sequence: TGTGCCAGCAGTTTGACAGGGGCGTACTATGGCTACACCTTC. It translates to CASSLTGAYYGYTF.

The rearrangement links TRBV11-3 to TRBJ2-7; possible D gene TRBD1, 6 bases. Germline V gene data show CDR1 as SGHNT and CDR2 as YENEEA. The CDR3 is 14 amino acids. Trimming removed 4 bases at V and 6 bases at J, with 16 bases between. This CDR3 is CASSYTNRVFEQYF. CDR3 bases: TGTGCCAGCAGCTATACGAACAGGGTTTTCGAGCAGTACTTC.

In DNA, the CDR3 is TGTGCCAGCAGTCCCCCGACAGCGAACACTGAAGCTTTCTTT. It codes for CASSPPTANTEAFF. The rearrangement uses TRBV28 and TRBJ1-1; maybe TRBD1 (5 bases). Trimming removed 5 bases at V and 1 base at J, with 11 bases between. Germline CDR1 MDHEN, CDR2 SYDVKM. The CDR3 sequence is 14 residues long.